The rows below give T cell receptor beta chains drawn from one sample of a study of radiation and T cells in renal cell carcinoma. Here immunoSEQ multiplex PCR was the method, and the copy in TCRdb shows in-frame clones only, minus some. The profile shows fewer than 200,000 clones, about 85% of them singletons. The sample here was blood, taken from a patient whose treatment included radiotherapy and nephrectomy. The receptors shown here come from a woman aged 50 to 65 with renal cell carcinoma. CDR3s include the opening cysteine and the closing phenylalanine or tryptophan. The order of the fields is J gene, D gene, V gene, CDR3 length, CDR3 DNA, CDR3 protein. A D gene is named only where the DNA matches it firmly.

J gene: TRBJ2-2
D gene: .
V gene: TRBV5-1
CDR3 length: 15
CDR3 DNA: TGCGCCAGCAGCCCCGAGATTTCGGACACCGGGGAGCTGTTTTTT
CDR3 protein: CASSPEISDTGELFF

J gene: TRBJ1-6
D gene: .
V gene: TRBV7-9
CDR3 length: 15
CDR3 DNA: TGTGCCAGCAGCCACACGCAGGGGCGAAGATCACCCCTCCACTTT
CDR3 protein: CASSHTQGRRSPLHF

J gene: TRBJ2-2
D gene: .
V gene: TRBV5-6
CDR3 length: 15
CDR3 DNA: TGTGCCAGCAGCCTTGTCGGCGGTTCCGCCGGGGAGCTGTTTTTT
CDR3 protein: CASSLVGGSAGELFF

J gene: TRBJ1-2
D gene: TRBD1
V gene: TRBV5-6
CDR3 length: 15
CDR3 DNA: TGTGCCAGCAGAACGGACAGGTCGGCTGATTATGGCTACACCTTC
CDR3 protein: CASRTDRSADYGYTF

J gene: TRBJ2-3
D gene: .
V gene: TRBV7-2
CDR3 length: 16
CDR3 DNA: TGTGCCAGCAGCTTAGGGTGGAGAGGGGCCACAGATACGCAGTATTTT
CDR3 protein: CASSLGWRGATDTQYF

J gene: TRBJ1-2
D gene: .
V gene: TRBV6-5
CDR3 length: 15
CDR3 DNA: TGTGCCAGCAGTTACTCGCCTTTTACTAACTATGGCTACACCTTC
CDR3 protein: CASSYSPFTNYGYTF

J gene: TRBJ1-6
D gene: .
V gene: TRBV19
CDR3 length: 13
CDR3 DNA: TGTGCCAGTACGGGTGTCTATAATTCACCCCTCCACTTT
CDR3 protein: CASTGVYNSPLHF

J gene: TRBJ1-3
D gene: TRBD1
V gene: TRBV14
CDR3 length: 19
CDR3 DNA: TGTGCCAGCAGCCACTGGACGGGGACAGGACATAACTCTGGAAACACCATATATTTT
CDR3 protein: CASSHWTGTGHNSGNTIYF

J gene: TRBJ2-7
D gene: .
V gene: TRBV19
CDR3 length: 15
CDR3 DNA: TGTGCCAGTAGTATAGATCGAGAGGAATCCTACGAGCAGTACTTC
CDR3 protein: CASSIDREESYEQYF

J gene: TRBJ1-5
D gene: .
V gene: TRBV5-8
CDR3 length: 15
CDR3 DNA: TGTGCCAGCAGATACACAGGGTTCGGGCATCAGCCCCAGCATTTT
CDR3 protein: CASRYTGFGHQPQHF

J gene: TRBJ1-1
D gene: .
V gene: TRBV18
CDR3 length: 12
CDR3 DNA: TGTGCCAGCTCACCTGAGAGTAAGACGGCTTTCTTT
CDR3 protein: CASSPESKTAFF